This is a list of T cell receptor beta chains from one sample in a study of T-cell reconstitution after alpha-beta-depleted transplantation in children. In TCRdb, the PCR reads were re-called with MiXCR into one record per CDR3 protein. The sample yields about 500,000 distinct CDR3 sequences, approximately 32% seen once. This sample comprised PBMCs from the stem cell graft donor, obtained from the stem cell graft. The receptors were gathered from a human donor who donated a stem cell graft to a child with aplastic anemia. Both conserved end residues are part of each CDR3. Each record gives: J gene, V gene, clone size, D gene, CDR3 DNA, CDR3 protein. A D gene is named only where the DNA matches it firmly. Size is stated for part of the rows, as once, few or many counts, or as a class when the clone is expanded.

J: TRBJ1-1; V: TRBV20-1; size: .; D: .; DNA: TGCAGTGCTGGGCCCTCTATCAGGGCTTTCTTT; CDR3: CSAGPSIRAFF
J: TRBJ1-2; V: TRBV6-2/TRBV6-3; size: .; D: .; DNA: TGTGCCAGCAGCCTCAGAGGACCCGTAGCGAGAGAGTATGGCTACACCTTC; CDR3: CASSLRGPVAREYGYTF
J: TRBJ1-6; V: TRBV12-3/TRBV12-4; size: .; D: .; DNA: TGTGCCTCCTGCAGGGGCGTGAGTTCACCCCTCCACTTT; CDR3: CASCRGVSSPLHF
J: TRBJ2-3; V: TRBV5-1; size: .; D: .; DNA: TGCGCCAGCAGCTTGTTCGGGTGGGACACAGATACGCAGTATTTT; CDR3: CASSLFGWDTDTQYF
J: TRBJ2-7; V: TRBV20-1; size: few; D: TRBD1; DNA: TGCAGTGCTAGAGGGGACAGGGACTTCTCCTACGAGCAGTACTTC; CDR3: CSARGDRDFSYEQYF
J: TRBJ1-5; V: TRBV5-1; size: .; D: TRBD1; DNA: TGCGCCAGCAGCACAGGGGTGAATGGGCAGCCCCAGCATTTT; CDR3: CASSTGVNGQPQHF
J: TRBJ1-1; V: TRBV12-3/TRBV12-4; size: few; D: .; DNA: TGTGCCAGCAGTCCGTCCGTGGGGATTGCGGCTTTCTTT; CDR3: CASSPSVGIAAFF
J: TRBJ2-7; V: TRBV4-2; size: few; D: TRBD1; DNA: TGTGCCAGCAGCCAAGATACGGTGACAGGGGGCGAGCAGTACTTC; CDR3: CASSQDTVTGGEQYF
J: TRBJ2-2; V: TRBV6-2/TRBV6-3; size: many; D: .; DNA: TGTGCCAGCAGTTACGACAGTCACACCGGGGAGCTGTTTTTT; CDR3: CASSYDSHTGELFF
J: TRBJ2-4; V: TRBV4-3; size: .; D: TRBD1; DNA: TGCGCCAGCAGCCAAGATATGACAGGGGGCGCCAAAAACATTCAGTACTTC; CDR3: CASSQDMTGGAKNIQYF
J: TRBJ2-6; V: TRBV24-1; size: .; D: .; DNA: TGTGCCACCAGTGGCTCTGGGGCCAACGTCCTGACTTTC; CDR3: CATSGSGANVLTF